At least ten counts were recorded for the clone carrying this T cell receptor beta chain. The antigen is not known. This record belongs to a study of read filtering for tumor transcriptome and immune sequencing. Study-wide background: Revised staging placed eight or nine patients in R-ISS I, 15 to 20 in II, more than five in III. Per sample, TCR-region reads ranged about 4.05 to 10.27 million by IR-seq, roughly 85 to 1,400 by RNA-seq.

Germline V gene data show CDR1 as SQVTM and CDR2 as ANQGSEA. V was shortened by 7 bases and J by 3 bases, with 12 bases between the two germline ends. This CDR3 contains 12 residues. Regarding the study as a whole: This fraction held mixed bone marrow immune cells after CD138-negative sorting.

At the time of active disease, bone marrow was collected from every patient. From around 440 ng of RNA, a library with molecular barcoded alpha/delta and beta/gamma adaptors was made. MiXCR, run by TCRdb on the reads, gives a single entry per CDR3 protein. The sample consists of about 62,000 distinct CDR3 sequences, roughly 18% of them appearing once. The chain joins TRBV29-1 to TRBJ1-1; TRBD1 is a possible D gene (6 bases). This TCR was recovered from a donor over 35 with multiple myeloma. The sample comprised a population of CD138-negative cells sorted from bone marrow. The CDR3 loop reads CSGSEGDTEAFF. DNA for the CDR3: TGCAGCGGGTCGGAGGGGGACACTGAAGCTTTCTTT. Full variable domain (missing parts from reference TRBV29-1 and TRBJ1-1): SAVISQKPSRDICQRGTSLTIQCQVDSQVTMMFWYRQQPGQSLTLIATANQGSEATYESGFVIDKFPISRPNLTFSTLTVSNMSPEDSSIYLCSGSEGDTEAFFGQGTRLTVV.